The 25 T cell receptor beta chains listed next were all sequenced from one sample in a study of CD8 T cells in Susac syndrome. After extraction with the RNeasy kit, 0.5 to 1 ug of the RNA was reverse transcribed using random hexamers. TCRdb reprocessed the immunoSEQ multiplex PCR reads with MiXCR, giving one entry per CDR3 protein. The data contain around 270,000 distinct CDR3 sequences, 75% to 90% of them singletons. The sequenced material came from CD8+ T cells from PBMCs. Receptors were obtained from a human donor with multiple sclerosis.

J is TRBJ2-2 and V is TRBV15; 9 nucleotides line up with TRBD1. The CDR3 consists of 12 residues. The V gene end was trimmed by 8 bases and the J gene end by 5 bases; junction bases not matched to a gene: 0. Germline V lookup: CDR1 LNHNV, CDR2 YYDKDF (reference sequence). This chain's CDR3 is CATDRGTGELFF. As DNA, the CDR3 is TGTGCCACCGACAGGGGGACCGGGGAGCTGTTTTTT.

The chain employs TRBV7-9 and TRBJ2-5, with TRBD1 as a possible D gene (6 bases). The V end lost 1 base, the J end lost 3 bases, and 12 bases lay between the germline ends. CDR3 length: 15 residues. From germline, CDR1 is SEHNR and CDR2 FQNEAQ (reference sequence). The CDR3 nucleotides are TGTGCCAGCAGCTTAGGGTGGGGGCCTGAAGAGACCCAGTACTTC. It specifies CASSLGWGPEETQYF.

There are a few counts of this clonotype. The chain uses TRBV12-3 or TRBV12-4 and TRBJ2-1; D call uncertain. The length of the CDR3 is 13 residues. V lost 4 bases to trimming and J lost 6 bases, with 10 bases between them. The CDR3, as DNA: TGTGCCAGCAGTTATGGCCCAGGCAATGAGCAGTTCTTC. It codes for CASSYGPGNEQFF.

The rearrangement joins TRBV7-8 to TRBJ2-1, with D tentatively TRBD1 or TRBD2 (5 bases each). From germline, CDR1 is SGHVS and CDR2 FQNEAQ. Trimming shortened V by 2 bases and J by 6 bases, and 17 bases separated the two germline ends. This CDR3 has 16 amino acids. CDR3 in amino acids: CASSLPWEIDSNEQFF. As DNA, the CDR3 is TGTGCCAGCAGCTTACCTTGGGAGATTGACAGCAATGAGCAGTTCTTC.

This clonotype occurred once. The chain is built from TRBV27 and TRBJ2-7, with D hard to call. Trimming removed 3 bases from V and 5 bases from J, with 8 bases in between. Germline lookup yields CDR1 MNHEY and CDR2 SMNVEV (reference sequence). The CDR3 consists of 12 residues. The CDR3 here is CASSFTPNEQYF. Here the CDR3 DNA reads TGTGCCAGCAGTTTCACGCCTAACGAGCAGTACTTC.

The V gene is TRBV6-4, the J gene TRBJ2-3; D not resolved. Germline-derived CDR1 and CDR2 are MRHNA and SNTAGT. The CDR3 runs to 16 residues. V shed 5 bases and J shed 0 bases, with 15 bases lying between them. CDR3 protein: CASSPSETPSTDTQYF. The CDR3 DNA follows: TGTGCCAGCAGTCCGAGCGAGACTCCTAGCACAGATACGCAGTATTTT.

The V and J genes are TRBV27 and TRBJ2-3, with D possibly being TRBD1 (5 bases). V lost 3 bases, J lost 7 bases, and 8 bases lay in between. CDR3 length equals 12 residues. Germline lookup yields CDR1 MNHEY and CDR2 SMNVEV (reference sequence). CDR3 protein: CASSFQGNTQYF. The CDR3 coding sequence is TGTGCCAGCAGTTTCCAGGGAAATACGCAGTATTTT.

The chain combines TRBV30 with TRBJ2-1; 7 bases map to TRBD2. CDR1 is GTSNPN, CDR2 SVGIG, per germline (reference sequence). This CDR3 region has 12 residues. The V gene end was trimmed by 0 bases and the J gene end by 9 bases; junction bases not matched to a gene: 2. CDR3 amino acids: CAWSVLAREQFF. CDR3 in DNA: TGTGCCTGGAGTGTACTAGCGCGTGAGCAGTTCTTC.

The chain uses TRBV9 and TRBJ2-1, with a tentative D call TRBD2 (6 bases). V was pared by 4 bases and J by 6 bases, with 20 bases between. Germline V lookup: CDR1 SGDLS, CDR2 YYNGEE. This CDR3 is 16 amino acids long. The DNA for the CDR3 is TGTGCCAGCAGCCAGGGAGGTGGGGGAACAGGCAATGAGCAGTTCTTC. Amino acid sequence: CASSQGGGGTGNEQFF. Filled out from reference TRBV9 and TRBJ2-1, the complete variable domain reads DSGVTQTPKHLITATGQRVTLRCSPRSGDLSVYWYQQSLDQGLQFLIQYYNGEERAKGNILERFSAQQFPDLHSELNLSSLELGDSALYFCASSQGGGGTGNEQFFGPGTRLTVL.

The V and J genes are TRBV11-2 and TRBJ2-1; D is possibly TRBD1 or TRBD2 (5 bases each). The CDR3 extends over 16 amino acids. The germline gives CDR1 SGHAT, CDR2 FQNNGV. V was cut by 5 bases and J by 6 bases, with 20 bases left in between. The CDR3 region is CASSPGAGVAFNEQFF. The CDR3 DNA reads as TGTGCCAGCAGCCCCGGGGCAGGCGTCGCTTTCAATGAGCAGTTCTTC.

This rearrangement joins TRBV6-2 or TRBV6-3 to TRBJ1-5; 9 nucleotides line up with TRBD1. The CDR3 runs 16 residues. V lost 10 bases, J lost 3 bases, and 13 bases stayed unmatched. CDR1 and CDR2 from the germline V gene are MNHEY and SVGEGT. The CDR3 DNA reads as TGTGCCACCTCCACGAAGGACAGGGGTTCCAATCAGCCCCAGCATTTT. This sequence encodes CATSTKDRGSNQPQHF.

The gene calls are TRBV4-1 and TRBJ1-5, with TRBD1 identical over 11 bases. Per germline, CDR1 MGHRA and CDR2 YSYEKL. V dropped 1 base and J dropped 1; count of bases not matched to a gene: 3. CDR3 size: 17 residues. The CDR3 bases are TGCGCCAGCAGCCAAGGGACAGGGGGCTTGAGCAATCAGCCCCAGCATTTT. Residues: CASSQGTGGLSNQPQHF.

The chain joins TRBV28 to TRBJ2-2; TRBD1 is a possible D gene (6 bases). Germline CDR1 reads MDHEN; CDR2 reads SYDVKM. Trimming removed 2 bases at V and 5 bases at J, with 9 bases between. The CDR3 runs to 14 residues. The CDR3 region is CASSLRGWTGELFF. The CDR3 bases are TGTGCCAGCAGTTTAAGGGGGTGGACCGGGGAGCTGTTTTTT.

In regard to this clonotype: At one end, the junction sequence differs from germline, possibly due to a read error. V gene TRBV7-7 combines with J gene TRBJ2-7; D remains unclear. Per the germline V gene, CDR1 is SSHAT and CDR2 is FNYEAQ (reference sequence). This CDR3 is built from 15 residues. The CDR3 DNA follows: TGTGCTAGCAGCTTAGGAAATGGACCGGACTACGAGCAGTACTTC. Translated, it gives CASSLGNGPDYEQYF.

This clonotype was recorded only once. This chain links TRBV7-9 with TRBJ2-3, with unresolved D. Germline V gives CDR1 SEHNR, CDR2 FQNEAQ (reference sequence). The CDR3 runs to 14 residues. With 5 bases removed from V and 4 bases from J, the gap between germline ends came to 13 bases. Here the CDR3 DNA reads TGTGCCAGCAGCGCGTCCAGTGGGGCAGATACGCAGTATTTT. Protein product: CASSASSGADTQYF.

The V call is TRBV10-3, the J call TRBJ2-5; no definite D call. The CDR3 is 13 amino acids. CDR1 is ENHRY, CDR2 SYGVKD, per germline. V gave up 3 bases and J gave up 1 base, with 6 bases separating them. CDR3 region: CAISDHRQETQYF. The CDR3 DNA reads TGTGCCATCAGTGATCATCGCCAAGAGACCCAGTACTTC.

This chain uses TRBV29-1 with TRBJ2-7, with TRBD1 matching 10 bases. The V gene end was trimmed by 3 bases and the J gene end by 4 bases; junction bases not matched to a gene: 12. The CDR3 loop spans 16 amino acids. Germline V CDR1 and CDR2: SQVTM, ANQGSEA. The CDR3 DNA reads as TGCAGCGTTGAGACAGGGGGCGGTAGTGGAGGGTACGAGCAGTACTTC. Translating gives CSVETGGGSGGYEQYF.

The chain couples TRBV21-1 to TRBJ2-1. TRBV21-1 is a listed pseudogene. The CDR3 is 16 residues long. The CDR3 sequence: CASSKSRLSSYNEQFF. As DNA, the CDR3 is TGTGCCAGCAGCAAATCACGCCTCAGCTCCTACAATGAGCAGTTCTTC.

This sequence joins TRBV30 and TRBJ2-6; no reliable D call. This CDR3 is built from 15 residues. Germline V gives CDR1 GTSNPN, CDR2 SVGIG (reference sequence). V was clipped by 1 base and J by 2 bases, with 9 bases between them. DNA of the CDR3: TGTGCCTGGAGTGCCCTATGGACTGGGGCCAACGTCCTGACTTTC. Translation: CAWSALWTGANVLTF.

This clonotype appeared a single time. The chain is built from TRBV30 and TRBJ2-1; D may be TRBD1 (6 bases). This CDR3 has 14 residues. CDR1 is GTSNPN and CDR2 is SVGIG in the germline V gene (reference sequence). V gave up 3 bases and J gave up 5 bases, with 14 bases separating them. The CDR3 region has the DNA TGTGCCTGGAGCATTAAAAACAGGGACAATGAGCAGTTCTTC. Protein product: CAWSIKNRDNEQFF. Full variable domain (remainder filled in from reference TRBV30 and TRBJ2-1): SQTIHQWPATLVQPVGSPLSLECTVEGTSNPNLYWYRQAAGRGLQLLFYSVGIGQISSEVPQNLSASRPQDRQFILSSKKLLLSDSGFYLCAWSIKNRDNEQFFGPGTRLTVL.

This clonotype was counted once. The rearrangement joins TRBV24-1 to TRBJ2-7, with unresolved D. Germline CDR1 is KGHDR and CDR2 is SFDVKD. Between the trimmed V and J ends, which lost 1 base and 7 bases, there was a span of 7 bases. The CDR3 contains 12 residues. The CDR3 loop is CATSDFAGEQYF. The CDR3 region has the DNA TGTGCCACCAGTGATTTCGCTGGAGAGCAGTACTTC.

This chain uses TRBV5-1 with TRBJ1-1; weak D call: TRBD1 (5 bases). CDR3 length equals 14 residues. Germline loops: CDR1 SGHRS, CDR2 YFSETQ. Between the trimmed V and J ends, which lost 3 bases and 1 base, there was a span of 10 bases. The CDR3 loop is CASSSPTGNTEAFF. The CDR3 coding sequence is TGCGCCAGCAGCTCCCCTACAGGGAACACTGAAGCTTTCTTT.

The chain recombines TRBV7-8 with TRBJ1-5, with D uncertain. Trimming pared 6 bases from V and 0 bases from J, leaving 9 bases between. The germline gives CDR1 SGHVS, CDR2 FQNEAQ. CDR3 length: 14 amino acids. CDR3 sequence (DNA): TGTGCCAGCAGTCAAAGTCATAGCAATCAGCCCCAGCATTTT. Encoded protein: CASSQSHSNQPQHF.

The V gene is TRBV1, the J gene TRBJ2-4; TRBD2 is the table's D call and was not checked against the DNA. TRBV1 is annotated as a pseudogene. This CDR3 contains 20 residues. CDR3: CTSSRADSRESCFVKNIQYF. DNA for the CDR3: TGCACCAGCAGCCGGGCCGACTCGCGGGAATCTTGTTTCGTCAAAAACATTCAGTACTTC.

The CDR3 DNA follows: TGTGCCAGCAGCCCGACAGGGGGAGGTTATACCGGGGAGCTGTTTTTT. Encoded protein: CASSPTGGGYTGELFF. This chain connects TRBV12-3 or TRBV12-4 to TRBJ2-2, with TRBD1 identical over 9 bases. The trim removed 6 bases at V and 5 bases at J, leaving 10 bases unmatched. The CDR3 extends over 16 amino acids.